Shown below are 10 T cell receptor beta chains from a single sample sequenced in a study of monozygotic twins with inflammatory bowel disease. TCRdb reprocessed the 5' RACE reads and keeps a single row for each CDR3 protein, giving no DNA. This sample contains about 450,000 distinct CDR3 sequences. Input material: blood. These receptors all come from a human donor with ulcerative colitis or Crohn's disease, or a healthy co-twin of an affected twin (not recorded which).

The chain uses TRBV7-6 and TRBJ2-1; there is no DNA to check the TCRdb D call of TRBD1. Per germline, CDR1 SGHVS and CDR2 FNYEAQ. This CDR3 comprises 16 residues. CDR3 residues: CASSLRATENSDEQFF.

The CDR3 protein is CASSLGDSRRADTQYF. The rearrangement joins TRBV11-2 to TRBJ2-3; TCRdb proposes TRBD2, but this gene call is untestable without DNA. CDR1 and CDR2 from the germline V gene are SGHAT and FQNNGV. CDR3 length: 16 residues. Looking up the rest from reference TRBV11-2 and TRBJ2-3 gives the full variable domain: EAGVAQSPRYKIIEKRQSVAFWCNPISGHATLYWYQQILGQGPKLLIQFQNNGVVDDSQLPKDRFSAERLKGVDSTLKIQPAKLEDSAVYLCASSLGDSRRADTQYFGPGTRLTVL.

The V gene is TRBV5-1, the J gene TRBJ1-5; the TCRdb call, TRBD1, lacks DNA for checking. This CDR3 comprises 13 residues. Germline V lookup: CDR1 SGHRS, CDR2 YFSETQ. The CDR3 is CASSFTLDQPQHF.

The CDR3 protein is CSASWTGGNTEAFF. The chain combines TRBV20-1 with TRBJ1-1; the TCRdb D gene call, TRBD1, has no DNA to confirm it. This CDR3 has 14 amino acids. Per the germline V gene, CDR1 is DFQATT and CDR2 is SNEGSKA (reference sequence).

The rearrangement joins TRBV5-1 to TRBJ1-1. This CDR3 is 13 amino acids long. Germline V lookup: CDR1 SGHRS, CDR2 YFSETQ. CDR3 sequence: CASSLLAGEQAFF. Filled out from reference TRBV5-1 and TRBJ1-1, the complete variable domain reads KAGVTQTPRYLIKTRGQQVTLSCSPISGHRSVSWYQQTPGQGLQFLFEYFSETQRNKGNFPGRFSGRQFSNSRSEMNVSTLELGDSALYLCASSLLAGEQAFFGQGTRLTVV.

The chain recombines TRBV2 with TRBJ2-5; absent DNA, TCRdb's TRBD1 call cannot be checked. Germline V gene data show CDR1 as SNHLY and CDR2 as FYNNEI. The CDR3 contains 15 residues. CDR3 sequence: CANSEMGQGQKTQYF.

The chain couples TRBV7-9 to TRBJ2-7. This CDR3 spans 13 amino acids. CDR1 and CDR2 from the germline V gene are SEHNR and FQNEAQ (reference sequence). Here the CDR3 reads CASTPSLHSEQYF. Drawing the rest from reference TRBV7-9 and TRBJ2-7, the complete variable domain is DTGVSQNPRHKITKRGQNVTFRCDPISEHNRLYWYRQTLGQGPEFLTYFQNEAQLEKSRLLSDRFSAERPKGSFSTLEIQRTEQGDSAMYLCASTPSLHSEQYFGPGTRLTVT.

The chain is built from TRBV5-1 and TRBJ2-1; TCRdb names TRBD2, which stays unverified in the absence of DNA. Germline CDR1 reads SGHRS; CDR2 reads YFSETQ. The CDR3 runs to 18 residues. CDR3 protein: CASRIGTSGVSSYNEQFF.

This chain's CDR3 is CASSIRAPSTDTQYF. The V call is TRBV6-1, the J call TRBJ2-3; the TRBD2 assignment by TCRdb is unverifiable without DNA. This CDR3 is built from 15 residues. Germline V lookup: CDR1 MNHNS, CDR2 SASEGT.

The chain combines TRBV2 with TRBJ1-5; TCRdb selects TRBD1, and the lack of DNA leaves this call unchecked. Looked up from germline, CDR1 is SNHLY and CDR2 is FYNNEI. The CDR3 loop spans 15 amino acids. The CDR3 is CASSEGGARNQPQHF.